This T cell receptor (beta chain) derives from a study of blood T cell repertoires in COVID-19. Some clones are missing from TCRdb's copy, which holds only in-frame ones; the method was immunoSEQ multiplex PCR. The sample holds some 260,000 clones, about 85% seen once. Per germline, CDR1 LNHDA and CDR2 SQIVND (reference sequence). The CDR3 contains 14 residues. The junction had 9 bases not matched to a gene; V was cut back by 7 bases and J by 7 bases. This clonotype was obtained from a man aged 18-30 years with active or convalescent COVID-19. Sequenced sample: peripheral blood. This chain joins TRBV19 and TRBJ2-1, with 8 bases lining up with TRBD1. The CDR3 DNA reads TGTGCCAGTACCCCGGACAGGGCTAGGAATGAGCAGTTCTTC. Translating gives CASTPDRARNEQFF. Combining the CDR3 with reference TRBV19 and TRBJ2-1 gives the whole variable domain DGGITQSPKYLFRKEGQNVTLSCEQNLNHDAMYWYRQDPGQGLRLIYYSQIVNDFQKGDIAEGYSVSREKKESFPLTVTSAQKNPTAFYLCASTPDRARNEQFFGPGTRLTVL.